One and the same sample provided the 10 T cell receptor beta chains below, sequenced in a study of blood T cell repertoires in COVID-19. Assay used: immunoSEQ multiplex PCR; TCRdb lists only in-frame clones, some missing. The table has about 210,000 clones, 81% seen once. The specimen was PBMCs or T cells enriched from blood (not recorded which). The receptor set was obtained from a woman between 50 and 59 years old with acute COVID-19.

This clone appeared a few times. This chain connects TRBV18 to TRBJ1-4; D may be TRBD1 (5 bases). Germline lookup yields CDR1 KGHSH and CDR2 LQKENI. The V and J ends lost 1 base and 7 bases respectively, with 16 bases between them. This CDR3 is built from 16 residues. For the CDR3, the DNA is TGTGCCAGCTCACCACGCCAGGGTGAGACCTCTGAAAAACTGTTTTTT. Its translation is CASSPRQGETSEKLFF.

The V and J genes are TRBV6-5 and TRBJ1-5; a weak D match, TRBD1 (6 bases). Germline V gene lookup returns CDR1 MNHEY and CDR2 SVGAGI. Trimming cost V 6 bases and J 5 bases, with 17 bases left between them. The CDR3 length is 15 residues. In DNA form, the CDR3 reads TGTGCCAGCAGCGCCACCGGGACAACGTATCAGCCCCAGCATTTT. Its translation: CASSATGTTYQPQHF.

The gene calls are TRBV28 and TRBJ1-5; D gene uncertain. This CDR3 has 18 amino acids. Germline V gene lookup returns CDR1 MDHEN and CDR2 SYDVKM. V was shortened by 2 bases and J by 0 bases, with 17 bases between the two germline ends. The CDR3 DNA reads as TGTGCCAGCAGTTTACGTCGTGGGCAGCTTTATAGCAATCAGCCCCAGCATTTT. Protein: CASSLRRGQLYSNQPQHF.

The chain links TRBV7-2 to TRBJ2-2; 12 nucleotides line up with TRBD1. V lost 6 bases to trimming and J lost 6 bases; unmatched junction nucleotides: 8. CDR3 length equals 16 residues. In germline, CDR1 is SGHTA, CDR2 FQGNSA. The CDR3 coding sequence is TGTGCCAGCAGAATTTCCGGGACAGGGGGCCCCGGGGAGCTGTTTTTT. This gives the protein CASRISGTGGPGELFF.

The V call is TRBV5-1, the J call TRBJ2-2; the D is unclear. From germline, CDR1 is SGHRS and CDR2 YFSETQ. The CDR3 runs to 14 residues. V was clipped by 4 bases and J by 7 bases, with 14 bases between them. The CDR3 loop is CASSLRRFDGELFF. The CDR3 DNA sequence: TGCGCCAGCAGCCTCCGGAGATTTGACGGGGAGCTGTTTTTT. Looking up the rest from reference TRBV5-1 and TRBJ2-2 gives the full variable domain: KAGVTQTPRYLIKTRGQQVTLSCSPISGHRSVSWYQQTPGQGLQFLFEYFSETQRNKGNFPGRFSGRQFSNSRSEMNVSTLELGDSALYLCASSLRRFDGELFFGEGSRLTVL.

The chain combines TRBV19 with TRBJ1-3; D not resolved. The germline V and J ends were trimmed by 3 bases and 3 bases, with 12 bases remaining between them. Germline CDR1 LNHDA, CDR2 SQIVND (reference sequence). The CDR3 runs to 15 residues. The CDR3 DNA reads TGTGCCAGTAGTATGAGGAACGTTTATGGAAACACCATATATTTT. Its translation is CASSMRNVYGNTIYF.

The genes are TRBV7-8 and TRBJ2-1, with TRBD1 matching over 7 bases. V lost 5 bases to trimming and J lost 6 bases; unmatched junction nucleotides: 10. The CDR3 length is 15 residues. Germline V gives CDR1 SGHVS, CDR2 FQNEAQ. The CDR3 here is CASSPRQGPSNEQFF. The CDR3 DNA is TGTGCCAGCAGCCCGCGACAGGGACCTTCCAATGAGCAGTTCTTC.

This chain connects TRBV29-1 to TRBJ1-6; the match to TRBD1 covers 8 bases. This CDR3 is 16 amino acids long. J lost 0 bases, V lost 6 bases, and 7 bases had no gene match. Per the germline V gene, CDR1 is SQVTM and CDR2 is ANQGSEA. The CDR3: CSVTRQGSSYNSPLHF. The DNA of the CDR3 is TGCAGCGTGACGAGACAGGGGAGCTCCTATAATTCACCCCTCCACTTT.

The V and J genes are TRBV4-3 and TRBJ1-2; D call uncertain. The CDR3 consists of 13 residues. Per the germline V gene, CDR1 is LGHNA and CDR2 is YSLEER. Between the trimmed V and J ends, which lost 0 bases and 4 bases, there was a span of 6 bases. DNA for the CDR3: TGCGCCAGCAGCCAAGATCTCCCCTATGGCTACACCTTC. It translates to CASSQDLPYGYTF.

The chain carries TRBV10-3 and TRBJ1-1; 8 bases agree with TRBD1. This CDR3 comprises 15 residues. The V segment lost 5 bases and the J segment 1 base; nucleotides outside the gene matches: 6. Per germline, CDR1 ENHRY and CDR2 SYGVKD. The CDR3 nucleotides read TGTGCCATCAGTCCGTACGGGACAGGGAACACTGAAGCTTTCTTT. Its protein product is CAISPYGTGNTEAFF.